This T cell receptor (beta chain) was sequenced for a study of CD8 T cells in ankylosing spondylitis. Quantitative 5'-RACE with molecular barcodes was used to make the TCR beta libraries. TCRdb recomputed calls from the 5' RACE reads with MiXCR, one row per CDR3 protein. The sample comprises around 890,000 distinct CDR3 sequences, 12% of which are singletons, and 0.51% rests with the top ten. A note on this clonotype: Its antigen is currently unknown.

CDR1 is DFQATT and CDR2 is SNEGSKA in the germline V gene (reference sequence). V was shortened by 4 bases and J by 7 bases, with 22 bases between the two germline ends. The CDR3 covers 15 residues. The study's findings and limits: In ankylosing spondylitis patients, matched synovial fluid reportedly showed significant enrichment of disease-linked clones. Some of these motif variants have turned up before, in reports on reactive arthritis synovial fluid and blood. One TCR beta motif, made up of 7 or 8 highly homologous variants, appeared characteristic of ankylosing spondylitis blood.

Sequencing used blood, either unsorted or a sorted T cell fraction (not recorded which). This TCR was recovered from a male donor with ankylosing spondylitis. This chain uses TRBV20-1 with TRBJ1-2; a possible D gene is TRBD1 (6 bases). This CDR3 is CSAILPGAGGSGYTF. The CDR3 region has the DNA TGCAGTGCTATTCTGCCAGGGGCAGGAGGTTCTGGCTACACCTTC.